This TCR beta chain was retrieved from a study of PD-L1 blockade in urothelial cancer. Study context: Blood analysis took place 3 weeks (second dose) and 6 weeks after treatment start.

The table came from immunoSEQ multiplex PCR; TCRdb's copy has only in-frame clones and leaves some out. This sample carries 55,000 to 80,000 clones, 70% to 90% of them seen once, and the ten largest clones take approximately 15%. Time point given: pretreatment peripheral blood. Germline V gene sequence: CDR1 PRHDT, CDR2 FYEKMQ (reference sequence). V gave up 8 bases and J gave up 1 base; unmatched junction bases: 3. The CDR3 is 14 residues long. The specimen comprised PBMCs, sampled around atezolizumab (anti-PD-L1) treatment. The receptor comes from a man in his fifties or sixties with urothelial cancer. The chain recombines TRBV13 with TRBJ2-2; the match to TRBD1 covers 8 bases. In DNA, the CDR3 is TGTGCCAGCCAGGGACAGGAGAACACCGGGGAGCTGTTTTTT. Its protein is CASQGQENTGELFF.